This T cell receptor (beta chain) was identified in a study of blood T cells in healthy people across ages. This CDR3 is built from 11 residues. Germline values: CDR1 MDHEN, CDR2 SYDVKM. Trimming took 5 bases from V and 11 from J; bases not matched to a gene: 5. This clonotype was counted only a few times. Primers used in a second PCR of roughly 7 to 12 cycles were a sample-barcoded 5' primer and a J-beta primer mix. TCRdb itself ran the 5' RACE reads through MiXCR, one entry per CDR3 protein. The repertoire consists of some 760,000 distinct CDR3 sequences, with just under 25% occurring once and the leading ten covering 9.4%. This sample was also put to use in a study of T cells of mothers and their children. From that study: Each child contributed approximately 3 million TCR beta CDR3 reads, while each mother contributed over 8 million.

The source material was blood. This clonotype was sampled from a boy between 10 and 17 years old in good health. This chain connects TRBV28 to TRBJ2-5, with 7 bases aligning to TRBD1. CDR3 protein: CASSTDRVQYF. CDR3 in DNA: TGTGCCAGCAGTACCGACAGGGTACAGTACTTC.